This T cell receptor beta chain was sequenced for a study of cytomegalovirus exposure and HLA in healthy donors. The donors were part of the 120-subject validation cohort, which stood apart from the approximately 630-subject first cohort. V shed 3 bases and J 2 bases; nucleotides not matched to a gene: 4. The CDR3 length is 14 residues. The germline V gene has CDR1 SGHTA and CDR2 FQGNSA. Regarding this clone: What it recognizes is unknown.

TCRdb's copy holds only in-frame clones and misses some; the assay was immunoSEQ multiplex PCR. The profile shows 200,000 or so clones, more than 75% of them singletons. Findings and limits, study-wide: Cytomegalovirus status was reportedly diagnosed by the classifier with high specificity and sensitivity. Among TCR sequences, most were rare, though some public TCRs appeared in many donors.

This clonotype was sampled from a man aged 18 to 29 in good health and CMV-seropositive. This chain connects TRBV7-2 to TRBJ2-7; TRBD2 aligns across 7 bases. Sample: PBMCs. The CDR3: CASSLPSGAYEQYF. CDR3 in DNA: TGTGCCAGCAGCTTGCCTAGCGGTGCCTACGAGCAGTACTTC.